This T cell receptor (beta chain) was identified in a study of Graves' ophthalmopathy and Graves' hyperthyroidism. Study context: Peripheral blood samples were taken at initial diagnosis, before any treatment. Study outcomes and limitations: Blood also contained most of the expanded thyroid clonotypes above 0.001 frequency.

The sample holds many counts of this clonotype. Its target is unknown. As diagnostic evidence, clinical symptoms, serum thyroxine, TRAb, thyroid ultrasound and orbital computed tomography were relied upon. Amplification of TCR beta CDR3 regions used RNA transcripts. The first-round RT-PCR employed HTBI primers together with the Qiagen OneStep RT-PCR kit. A multiplex PCR was then performed as the second round. TCRdb redid the calling of the multiplex PCR reads with MiXCR, one entry per CDR3 protein. The sample shows around 470,000 distinct CDR3 sequences, roughly 14% of them seen only once. Deletions cut 7 bases from V and 2 bases from J, with 14 bases between. Germline values: CDR1 DFQATT, CDR2 SNEGSKA (reference sequence). This CDR3 region has 13 residues.

The genes are TRBV20-1 and TRBJ1-1; no reliable D call. Sample: blood. The receptor's source is a woman aged 30 to 39 with Graves' ophthalmopathy. The DNA for the CDR3 is TGCAGTGAGAAGACCTGGGGTAACACTGAAGCTTTCTTT. This codes for CSEKTWGNTEAFF.